A single sample gave rise to the 13 T cell receptor beta chains below, sequenced in a study of blood T cell repertoires in COVID-19. Sequenced by immunoSEQ multiplex PCR; TCRdb stores in-frame clones only, minus some. Of about 110,000 clones listed, approximately 90% are singletons. Material: peripheral blood. These receptors were collected from a man aged 50-60 years with active or convalescent COVID-19.

The chain links TRBV6-1 to TRBJ1-5; D gene unclear. Germline lookup yields CDR1 MNHNS and CDR2 SASEGT. This CDR3 region has 14 residues. V dropped 1 base and J dropped 3 bases, with 7 bases sitting between them. As DNA, the CDR3 is TGTGCCAGCAGTGAAGTCCCCTTCAATCAGCCCCAGCATTTT. This gives the protein CASSEVPFNQPQHF.

V usage is TRBV19 and J usage is TRBJ1-1, with TRBD1 identical over 10 bases. Per germline, CDR1 LNHDA and CDR2 SQIVND (reference sequence). Trimming at V came to 5 bases and at J to 2 bases, leaving 2 bases not matched to a gene. The CDR3 is 14 residues long. The CDR3: CASSRDRGNTEAFF. CDR3 nucleotide sequence: TGTGCCAGTAGTCGGGACAGGGGAAACACTGAAGCTTTCTTT.

V usage is TRBV5-1 and J usage is TRBJ2-6; the D is unclear. This CDR3 comprises 15 residues. Looked up from germline, CDR1 is SGHRS and CDR2 is YFSETQ. Trimming stripped 4 bases from V and 0 bases from J, with 8 bases between. The CDR3 here is CASSVESSGANVLTF. As DNA, the CDR3 is TGCGCCAGCAGCGTTGAGAGCTCTGGGGCCAACGTCCTGACTTTC.

The chain is built from TRBV19 and TRBJ1-6; 9 nucleotides match TRBD1. The germline V gene encodes CDR1 LNHDA and CDR2 SQIVND (reference sequence). Trimming at V came to 6 bases and at J to 7 bases, leaving 4 bases not matched to a gene. The CDR3 totals 14 residues. The CDR3 sequence: CASRVGQGNSPLHF. In nucleotides, the CDR3 is TGTGCCAGTAGAGTCGGACAGGGGAATTCACCCCTCCACTTT.

The chain employs TRBV6-5 and TRBJ1-5; 8 bases line up with TRBD1. J gave up 5 bases and V 6 bases, and 6 bases lay outside the gene matches. CDR3 length: 14 residues. Germline values: CDR1 MNHEY, CDR2 SVGAGI. CDR3 bases: TGTGCCAGCAGATTTTCAGGGGGCGATCAGCCCCAGCATTTT. Its protein product is CASRFSGGDQPQHF.

The chain employs TRBV30 and TRBJ1-1, with 8 bases aligning to TRBD1. The CDR3 covers 14 residues. Germline values: CDR1 GTSNPN, CDR2 SVGIG (reference sequence). V was clipped by 6 bases and J by 3 bases; unmatched bases: 9. CDR3 bases: TGTGCCTGTTCCCGGACAGGGAGGGACACTGAAGCTTTCTTT. Translating it yields CACSRTGRDTEAFF.

This clone was picked up a small number of times. The chain is built from TRBV11-3 and TRBJ2-3; 9 bases align to TRBD2. V was clipped by 5 bases and J by 6 bases; unmatched bases: 3. This CDR3 has 13 amino acids. Germline CDR1 and CDR2: SGHNT and YENEEA. The CDR3 loop is CASSGLASDTQYF. The CDR3 DNA reads as TGTGCCAGCAGCGGACTAGCGTCCGATACGCAGTATTTT.

V and J are TRBV10-3 and TRBJ1-5; TRBD1 is a possible D gene (6 bases). Per germline, CDR1 ENHRY and CDR2 SYGVKD. V lost 10 bases and J lost 0, with 16 bases in between. The CDR3 length is 15 residues. In DNA form, the CDR3 reads TGTGCCACCAGGGGCGCAGGGGTTAGCAATCAGCCCCAGCATTTT. This codes for CATRGAGVSNQPQHF.

The CDR3 loop is CASSGTSAYNEQFF. In nucleotides, the CDR3 is TGTGCCAGCAGTGGTACTAGCGCTTACAATGAGCAGTTCTTC. V usage is TRBV2 and J usage is TRBJ2-1; 7 bases fit TRBD2. Germline V gene sequence: CDR1 SNHLY, CDR2 FYNNEI. The V gene end was trimmed by 4 bases and the J gene end by 4 bases; junction bases not matched to a gene: 4. This CDR3 has 14 amino acids.

This chain links TRBV4-3 with TRBJ1-4, with D tentatively TRBD1 (5 bases). V gave up 0 bases and J gave up 14 bases, with 13 bases separating them. Germline V gives CDR1 LGHNA, CDR2 YSLEER. The CDR3 runs 13 residues. Here the CDR3 DNA reads TGCGCCAGCAGCCAAGATAACCAGGGAGGTCTGTTTTTT. It yields the protein CASSQDNQGGLFF.

This clone is a singleton in its sample. V and J are TRBV5-1 and TRBJ1-1; D gene ambiguous. The V gene lost 5 bases and the J gene lost 1 base, with 12 bases spanning the gap. Germline V gene data show CDR1 as SGHRS and CDR2 as YFSETQ. CDR3 size: 14 residues. The DNA for the CDR3 is TGCGCCAGCAGAAGTTTGGTACAGAACACTGAAGCTTTCTTT. Translation gives CASRSLVQNTEAFF.

The CDR3 DNA sequence: TGTGCCAGCAGGCGAACAGGGGCCGCTGAAGCTTTCTTT. Its translation: CASRRTGAAEAFF. The chain couples TRBV28 to TRBJ1-1, with 7 bases matching TRBD1. V dropped 6 bases and J dropped 6; count of bases not matched to a gene: 7. The germline V gene encodes CDR1 MDHEN and CDR2 SYDVKM. This CDR3 is built from 13 residues. Full variable domain (outside the CDR3, taken from reference TRBV28 and TRBJ1-1): DVKVTQSSRYLVKRTGEKVFLECVQDMDHENMFWYRQDPGLGLRLIYFSYDVKMKEKGDIPEGYSVSREKKERFSLILESASTNQTSMYLCASRRTGAAEAFFGQGTRLTVV.

The CDR3 bases are TGTGCCATAACAGGGGGCGGGGTGATGCCCCAGCATTTT. Protein: CAITGGGVMPQHF. This sequence joins TRBV6-5 and TRBJ1-5; 9 bases fit TRBD1. In germline, CDR1 is MNHEY, CDR2 SVGAGI. This CDR3 has 13 residues. The ends lost 10 bases at V and 9 bases at J; junction bases unmatched: 10.